This T cell receptor (beta chain) was profiled in a study of T cells after yellow fever vaccination. Study summary: Fractions containing few cells were prepared with SMART-Seq v4 Ultra Low Input.

Unmatched junction bases numbered 9, after V lost 1 base and J lost 4 bases. CDR3 length: 18 amino acids. Germline CDR1 reads MGHRA; CDR2 reads YSYEKL. 5'RACE template switching produced TCR cDNA carrying a universal primer site and UMIs. MiXCR was run by TCRdb on the 5' RACE reads, yielding one entry per CDR3 protein. The sample carries some 500,000 distinct CDR3 sequences, approximately 12% recorded once. This clonotype was recorded a few times. Its antigen remains unknown. Study results and limitations: The secondary response peaked faster, at day 5 versus 15, but was weaker. Reappearance after the booster was observed for most primary-vaccination clones (around 96% CD4, just over 85% CD8).

Sequencing was performed on PBMCs, taken on the day of the yellow fever booster vaccination. The chain combines TRBV4-1 with TRBJ2-3; 12 bases map to TRBD2. This TCR derives from a man aged 30 to 39 who received the YFV17D yellow fever vaccine. The CDR3 nucleotides read TGCGCCAGCAGCCAAGCCCTGACTAGCGGGAGCGCCTCAGATACGCAGTATTTT. This codes for CASSQALTSGSASDTQYF.